This T cell receptor (beta chain) appears in the sequencing data of a study of identifying expanded T cells in peripheral blood (dated by TCRdb to between 2018 and 2021). For the wider study: Technical replicates were generated by sequencing separate aliquots of the same genomic DNA pool, with four replicates compared pairwise. Beyond this particular receptor, the publication reports: Across all healthy-donor time intervals, the beta-binomial model significantly cut both the number of clones called differentially abundant and the false-positive rate. Across all healthy donors, variance in clone template counts between approximately 2-week samples was found to increase significantly with total template count. Between technical replicates the binomial model flagged around 1.2 differentially abundant clones, whereas over approximately two weeks the binomial model flagged about 16.4 and over approximately 4 weeks around 18. The authors expected that biological variance in healthy repertoires might rise further over much longer intervals, such as months to years.

TCRbeta CDR3 regions were profiled by bias-controlled multiplex PCR amplification of genomic DNA with the immunoSEQ Assay. On the authors' methods: The absolute abundance of each unique TCRbeta CDR3 region was quantified after sequences were collapsed and filtered. Differential abundance was assessed using a binomial (Fisher-equivalent) model and a beta-binomial model in which time-dependent variance fitted from healthy donors was added. Clones with fewer than 5 combined templates were excluded, and clones with Benjamini-Hochberg FDR below 0.01 were called differentially abundant. Beta-binomial variance was modeled as a function of total template count across the two samples using the form v = (b*log(k)+a)^2. Here the immuneACCESS table is served through TCRdb, limited to in-frame sequences with V and J called. Missing clones are a known gap in these copies; in checked studies unresolved V genes cover under half, and the rest lacks a known reason. V, J and clone size derive from that table, while D and trimming were established from the DNA sequence. A total of 45,000 to 65,000 clones appear in this sample, roughly 82% of them only once. The ten largest clones add up to 14% of the sample.

No immune events such as infections were documented for the healthy donors during the collection period. Healthy-donor blood repertoires served as a training cohort to calibrate time-dependent variance in a beta-binomial model of T-cell clone differential abundance. The training cohort included around 10 healthy donors, of whom 3 were female and 7 were male. An age range of roughly 25 to 65 years, with an average of 43 years, was recorded for the donors. Whole blood, obtained from a commercial supplier, was collected from each healthy donor at three time points spaced two weeks apart. For immunosequencing, genomic DNA was extracted from whole blood that had not been sorted. About this clone: Its antigen remains undetermined. No much larger clone exists at a distance of one base, and base qualities are not known.

At the junction V is shortened by 2 bases and J by 6 bases; bases outside the gene matches: 4. Including cysteine and phenylalanine, the CDR3 has 15 amino acids. Only the CDR3 DNA stays, 45 bases, in frame from base 1. The germline V gene (reference sequence) specifies LNHDA as CDR1 and SQIVND as CDR2. The source material was blood. This TCR derives from a person aged 18-69 years in good health. The sequence is built from TRBV19 and TRBJ2-2, and 9 bases in between align with TRBD1. Read as DNA, the sequence is TGTGCCAGTAGTATAACAGGGGGCGCCGCCGGGGAGCTGTTTTTT. Protein translation: CASSITGGAAGELFF.